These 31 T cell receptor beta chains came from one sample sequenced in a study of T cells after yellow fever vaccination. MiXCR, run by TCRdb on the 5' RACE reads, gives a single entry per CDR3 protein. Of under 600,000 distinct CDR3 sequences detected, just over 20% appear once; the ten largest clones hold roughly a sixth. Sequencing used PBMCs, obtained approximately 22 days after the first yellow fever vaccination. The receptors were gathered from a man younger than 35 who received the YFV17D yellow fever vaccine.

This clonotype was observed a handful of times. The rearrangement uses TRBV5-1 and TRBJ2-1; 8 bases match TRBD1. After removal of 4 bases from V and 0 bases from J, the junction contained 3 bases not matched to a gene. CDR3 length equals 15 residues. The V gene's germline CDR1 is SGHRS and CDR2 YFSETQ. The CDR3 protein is CASSKGQVSYNEQFF. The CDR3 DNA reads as TGCGCCAGCAGCAAGGGACAGGTCTCCTACAATGAGCAGTTCTTC. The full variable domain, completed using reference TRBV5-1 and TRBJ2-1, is KAGVTQTPRYLIKTRGQQVTLSCSPISGHRSVSWYQQTPGQGLQFLFEYFSETQRNKGNFPGRFSGRQFSNSRSEMNVSTLELGDSALYLCASSKGQVSYNEQFFGPGTRLTVL.

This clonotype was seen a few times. This chain's CDR3 is CASRRHRTAVYGYTF. The DNA of the CDR3 is TGTGCCAGCAGACGACATAGGACGGCTGTTTATGGCTACACCTTC. The chain is built from TRBV6-5 and TRBJ1-2; D is uncertain. Trimming left V 6 bases short and J 5 bases short, with 19 bases between. Germline V lookup: CDR1 MNHEY, CDR2 SVGAGI. The CDR3 has 15 residues.

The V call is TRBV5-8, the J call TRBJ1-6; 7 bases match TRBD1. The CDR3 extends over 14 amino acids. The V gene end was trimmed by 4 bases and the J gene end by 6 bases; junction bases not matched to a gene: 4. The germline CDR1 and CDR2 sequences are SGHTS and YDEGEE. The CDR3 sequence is CASSEAGGNSPLHF. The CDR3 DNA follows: TGTGCCAGCAGCGAAGCAGGGGGTAATTCACCCCTCCACTTT.

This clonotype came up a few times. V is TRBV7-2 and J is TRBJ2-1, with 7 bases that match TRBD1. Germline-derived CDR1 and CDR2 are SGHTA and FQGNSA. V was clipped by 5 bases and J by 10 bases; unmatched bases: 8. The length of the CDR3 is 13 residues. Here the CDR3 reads CASSPHRGWEQFF. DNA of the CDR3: TGTGCCAGCAGCCCCCACAGGGGATGGGAGCAGTTCTTC. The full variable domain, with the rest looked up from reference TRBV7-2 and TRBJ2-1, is GAGVSQSPSNKVTEKGKDVELRCDPISGHTALYWYRQSLGQGLEFLIYFQGNSAPDKSGLPSDRFSAERTGGSVSTLTIQRTQQEDSAVYLCASSPHRGWEQFFGPGTRLTVL.

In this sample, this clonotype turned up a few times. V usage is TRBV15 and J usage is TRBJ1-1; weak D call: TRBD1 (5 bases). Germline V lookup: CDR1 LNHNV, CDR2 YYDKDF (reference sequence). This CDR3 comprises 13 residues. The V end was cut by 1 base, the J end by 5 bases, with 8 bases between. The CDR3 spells CATSRVQGTEAFF. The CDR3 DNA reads TGTGCCACCAGCAGAGTCCAGGGAACTGAAGCTTTCTTT.

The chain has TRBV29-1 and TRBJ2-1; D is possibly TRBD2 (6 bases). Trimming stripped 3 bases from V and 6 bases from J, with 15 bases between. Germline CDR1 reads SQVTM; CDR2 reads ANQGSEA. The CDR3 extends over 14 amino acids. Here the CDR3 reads CSVERWTMPNEQFF. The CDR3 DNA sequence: TGCAGCGTTGAGAGGTGGACTATGCCCAATGAGCAGTTCTTC.

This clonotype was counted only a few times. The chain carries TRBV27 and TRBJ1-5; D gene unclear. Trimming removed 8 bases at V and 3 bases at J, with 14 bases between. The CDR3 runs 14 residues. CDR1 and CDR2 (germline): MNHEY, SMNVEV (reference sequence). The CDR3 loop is CASARGDNNQPQHF. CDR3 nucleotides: TGTGCCAGCGCCCGTGGGGATAACAATCAGCCCCAGCATTTT.

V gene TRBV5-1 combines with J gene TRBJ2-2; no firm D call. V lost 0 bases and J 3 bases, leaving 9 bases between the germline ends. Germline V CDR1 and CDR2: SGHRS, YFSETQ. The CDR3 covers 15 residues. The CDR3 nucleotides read TGCGCCAGCAGCTTGGGGGTTGGGGACACCGGGGAGCTGTTTTTT. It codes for CASSLGVGDTGELFF. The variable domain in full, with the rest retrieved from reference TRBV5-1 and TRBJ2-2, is KAGVTQTPRYLIKTRGQQVTLSCSPISGHRSVSWYQQTPGQGLQFLFEYFSETQRNKGNFPGRFSGRQFSNSRSEMNVSTLELGDSALYLCASSLGVGDTGELFFGEGSRLTVL.

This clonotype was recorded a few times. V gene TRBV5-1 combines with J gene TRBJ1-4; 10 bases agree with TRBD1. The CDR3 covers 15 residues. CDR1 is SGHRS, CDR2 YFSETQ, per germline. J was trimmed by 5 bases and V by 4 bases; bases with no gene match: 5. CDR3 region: CASSGKGQGNEKLFF. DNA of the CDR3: TGCGCCAGCAGCGGAAAGGGACAGGGGAATGAAAAACTGTTTTTT.

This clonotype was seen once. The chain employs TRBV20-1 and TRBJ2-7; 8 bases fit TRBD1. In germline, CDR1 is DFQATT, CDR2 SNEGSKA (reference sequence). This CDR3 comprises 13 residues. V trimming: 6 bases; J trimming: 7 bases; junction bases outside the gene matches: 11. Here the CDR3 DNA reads TGCAGTGCCCAACAGGGGGTGTCTGGGGAGCAGTACGTC. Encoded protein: CSAQQGVSGEQYV.

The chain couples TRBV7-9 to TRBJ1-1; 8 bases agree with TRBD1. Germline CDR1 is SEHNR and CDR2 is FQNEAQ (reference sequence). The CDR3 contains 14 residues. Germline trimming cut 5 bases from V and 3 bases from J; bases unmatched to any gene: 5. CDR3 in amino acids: CASSHRGGYTEAFF. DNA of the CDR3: TGTGCCAGCAGCCACAGGGGGGGATACACTGAAGCTTTCTTT.

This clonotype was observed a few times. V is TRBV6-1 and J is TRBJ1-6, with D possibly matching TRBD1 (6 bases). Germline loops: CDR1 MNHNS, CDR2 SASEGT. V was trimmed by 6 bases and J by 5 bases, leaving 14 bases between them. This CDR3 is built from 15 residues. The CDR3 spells CASSEQGLNNSPLHF. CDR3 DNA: TGTGCCAGCAGCGAACAGGGACTGAATAATTCACCCCTCCACTTT.

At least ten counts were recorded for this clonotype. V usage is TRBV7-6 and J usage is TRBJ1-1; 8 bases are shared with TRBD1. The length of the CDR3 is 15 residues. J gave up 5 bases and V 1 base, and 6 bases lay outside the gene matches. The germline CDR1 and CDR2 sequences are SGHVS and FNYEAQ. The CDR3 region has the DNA TGTGCCAGCAGCTTAGGGACAGGGTTAAAGACTGAAGCTTTCTTT. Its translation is CASSLGTGLKTEAFF.

As DNA, the CDR3 is TGCGCCAGTATAGTGGACAGCGAGGCCTACGAGCAGTACTTC. Protein: CASIVDSEAYEQYF. The J gene is TRBJ2-7, the V gene TRBV10-1, with a tentative D call TRBD1 (6 bases). V lost 9 bases, J lost 2 bases, and 17 bases lay in between. Germline CDR1 is WNHNN and CDR2 is SYGVQD (reference sequence). The CDR3 totals 14 residues.

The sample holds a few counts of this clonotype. This CDR3 is CASSLQTGNYGYTF. As DNA, the CDR3 is TGTGCCAGCAGCCTTCAGACAGGAAACTATGGCTACACCTTC. The chain carries TRBV6-1 and TRBJ1-2, with a weak D call TRBD1 (6 bases). CDR1 is MNHNS and CDR2 is SASEGT in the germline V gene. V lost 6 bases, J lost 2 bases, and 13 bases lay in between. The CDR3 covers 14 residues.

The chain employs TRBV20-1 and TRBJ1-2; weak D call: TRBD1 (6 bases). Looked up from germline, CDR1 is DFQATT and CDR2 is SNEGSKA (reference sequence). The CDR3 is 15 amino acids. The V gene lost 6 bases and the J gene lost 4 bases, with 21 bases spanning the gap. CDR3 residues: CSALVPTGQFYGYTF. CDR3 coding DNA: TGCAGTGCCCTAGTCCCCACCGGACAGTTCTATGGCTACACCTTC.

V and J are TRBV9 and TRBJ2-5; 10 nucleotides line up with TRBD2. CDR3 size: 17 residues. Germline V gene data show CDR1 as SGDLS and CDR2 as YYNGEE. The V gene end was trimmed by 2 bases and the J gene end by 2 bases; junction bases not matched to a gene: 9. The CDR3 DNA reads TGTGCCAGCAGCGTCGGGGCTAGCGGGGGCATACAAGAGACCCAGTACTTC. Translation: CASSVGASGGIQETQYF.

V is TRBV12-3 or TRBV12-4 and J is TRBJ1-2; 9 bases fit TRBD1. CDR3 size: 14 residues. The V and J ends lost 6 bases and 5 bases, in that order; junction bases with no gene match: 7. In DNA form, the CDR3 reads TGTGCCAGCAGCCGGGGACAGGGATGGTATGGCTACACCTTC. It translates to CASSRGQGWYGYTF.

The chain's CDR3 is CASSTPYRTYEQYV. For the CDR3, the DNA is TGTGCCAGCAGTACACCGTACCGGACCTACGAGCAGTACGTC. The V gene is TRBV28, the J gene TRBJ2-7; D is unresolved. From germline, CDR1 is MDHEN and CDR2 SYDVKM. Trimming left V 5 bases short and J 2 bases short, with 13 bases between. The CDR3 consists of 14 residues.

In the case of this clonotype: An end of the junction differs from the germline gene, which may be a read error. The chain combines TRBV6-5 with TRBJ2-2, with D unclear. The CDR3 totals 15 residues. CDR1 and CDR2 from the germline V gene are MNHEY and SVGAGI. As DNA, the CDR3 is TGTCCCAGCAGTTACGCCAGCCCTAACACCGGGGAGCTGTTTTTT. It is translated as CPSSYASPNTGELFF.

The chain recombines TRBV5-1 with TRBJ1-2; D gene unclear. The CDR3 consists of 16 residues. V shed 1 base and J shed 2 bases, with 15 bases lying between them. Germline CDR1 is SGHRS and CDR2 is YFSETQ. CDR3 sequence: CASSLLSTPSNYGYTF. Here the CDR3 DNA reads TGCGCCAGCAGCTTGTTGTCGACCCCATCCAACTATGGCTACACCTTC.

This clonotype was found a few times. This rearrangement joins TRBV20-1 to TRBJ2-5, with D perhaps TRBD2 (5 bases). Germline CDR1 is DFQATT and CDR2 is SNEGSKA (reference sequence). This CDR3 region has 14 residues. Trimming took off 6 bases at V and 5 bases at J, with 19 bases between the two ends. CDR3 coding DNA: TGCAGTGCCAAGGGTAGGGCTAGCTGGGAGACCCAGTACTTC. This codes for CSAKGRASWETQYF.

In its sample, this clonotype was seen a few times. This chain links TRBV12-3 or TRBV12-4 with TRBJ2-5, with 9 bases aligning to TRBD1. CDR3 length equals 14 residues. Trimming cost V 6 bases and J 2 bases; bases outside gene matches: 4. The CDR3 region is CASRAGTGQETQYF. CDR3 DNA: TGTGCCAGCAGGGCCGGGACAGGGCAAGAGACCCAGTACTTC.

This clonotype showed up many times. The CDR3 DNA sequence: TGCAGTGCTAGAGATATAGCTAGCGGGGATGCAGATACGCAGTATTTT. Protein product: CSARDIASGDADTQYF. The gene calls are TRBV20-1 and TRBJ2-3; 9 positions match TRBD2. This CDR3 spans 16 amino acids. With 0 bases clipped from V and 4 bases from J, the junction kept 8 bases outside the gene matches. CDR1 DFQATT and CDR2 SNEGSKA come from the germline V gene (reference sequence).

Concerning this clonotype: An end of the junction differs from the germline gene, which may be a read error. CDR3 sequence: CASSLSRTGNSPLHF. CDR3 coding DNA: TGTGCCAGCAGTCTATCAAGGACGGGCAATTCACCCCTCCACTTT. The rearrangement joins TRBV27 to TRBJ1-6; D remains unclear. Looked up from germline, CDR1 is MNHEY and CDR2 is SMNVEV (reference sequence). This CDR3 has 15 residues.

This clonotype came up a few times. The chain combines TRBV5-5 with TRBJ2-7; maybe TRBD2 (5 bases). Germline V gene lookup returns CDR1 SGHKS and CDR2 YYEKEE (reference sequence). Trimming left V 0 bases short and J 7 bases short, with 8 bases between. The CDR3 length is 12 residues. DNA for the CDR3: TGTGCCAGCAGCTTGGACCGGAGGGAGCAGTACGTC. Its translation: CASSLDRREQYV.

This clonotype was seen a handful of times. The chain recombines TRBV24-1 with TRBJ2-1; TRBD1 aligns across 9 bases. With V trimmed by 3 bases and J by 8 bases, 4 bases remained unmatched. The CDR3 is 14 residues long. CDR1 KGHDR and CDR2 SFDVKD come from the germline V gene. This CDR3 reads CATSDTGTGYEQFF. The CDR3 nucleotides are TGTGCCACCAGTGATACCGGGACAGGGTATGAGCAGTTCTTC.

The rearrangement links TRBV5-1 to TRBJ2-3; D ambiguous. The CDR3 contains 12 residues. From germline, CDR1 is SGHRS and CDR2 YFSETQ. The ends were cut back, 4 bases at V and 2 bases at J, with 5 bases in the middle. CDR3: CASSVYTDTQYF. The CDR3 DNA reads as TGCGCCAGCAGCGTATACACAGATACGCAGTATTTT.

The chain's CDR3 is CASSPQGTAFADTQYF. The CDR3, as DNA: TGTGCCAGCAGTCCACAGGGGACCGCTTTCGCAGATACGCAGTATTTT. The chain carries TRBV12-3 or TRBV12-4 and TRBJ2-3, with 7 positions matching TRBD1. Trimming at V came to 5 bases and at J to 4 bases, leaving 12 bases not matched to a gene. The CDR3 extends over 16 amino acids.

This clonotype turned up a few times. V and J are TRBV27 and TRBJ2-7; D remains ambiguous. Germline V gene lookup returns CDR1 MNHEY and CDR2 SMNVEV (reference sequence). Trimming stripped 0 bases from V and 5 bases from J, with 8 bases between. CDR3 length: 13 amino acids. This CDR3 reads CASSLSKWNEQYF. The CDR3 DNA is TGTGCCAGCAGTTTATCGAAATGGAACGAGCAGTACTTC.

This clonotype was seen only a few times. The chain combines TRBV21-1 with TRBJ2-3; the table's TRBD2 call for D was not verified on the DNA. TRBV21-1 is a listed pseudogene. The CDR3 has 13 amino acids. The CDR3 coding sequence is TGTGCCAGCAGCTCCAGGGTCCTCGATACGCAGTATTTT. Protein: CASSSRVLDTQYF.